This paragraph covers one TCR beta chain sequence. Produced via immunoSEQ multiplex PCR; TCRdb's table is partial and in-frame only. The sample gives around 230,000 clones, over 80% of which show up once; around 27% is in the top ten. Germline V CDR1 and CDR2: SQVTM, ANQGSEA. V gave up 4 bases and J gave up 4 bases; unmatched junction bases: 13. The CDR3 contains 17 residues. These data are taken from a study of blood T cell repertoires in COVID-19. Study background: The United States, Italy and Spain provided the acute and convalescent COVID-19 samples. Nucleic acid was either cDNA or gDNA, and it came from T cells, B-cell-depleted T cells, or PBMCs.

The sequence derives from a man between 35 and 55 years old with acute or convalescent COVID-19. The chain couples TRBV29-1 to TRBJ2-1; 10 nucleotides line up with TRBD2. The sequenced sample was peripheral blood. CDR3 loop: CSVGGLAGEPDYNEQFF. The CDR3 DNA sequence: TGCAGCGTTGGAGGTCTAGCGGGAGAACCAGATTACAATGAGCAGTTCTTC.